This T cell receptor beta chain was recorded in a study of OX40 agonist ivuxolimab in advanced cancers. Findings and caveats of the study: The expanded peripheral T cells' antigen specificity was not determined.

In germline, CDR1 is SSHAT, CDR2 FNYEAQ (reference sequence). This CDR3 has 13 amino acids. Here immunoSEQ multiplex PCR was the method, and the copy in TCRdb shows in-frame clones only, minus some. The top ten clones hold 8% to 13% of a sample with under 85,000 clones, nearly 95% of them seen once. Concerning this clone itself: Its antigen is still unknown. A junction end diverges from the germline sequence, so it may reflect a read error.

The specimen comprised CD4+ or CD8+ T cells sorted from blood, sampled in a trial of the OX40 agonist ivuxolimab. This rearrangement joins TRBV7-7 to TRBJ2-2; tentative D call: TRBD1 (5 bases). The receptor was derived from an adult with an advanced solid tumor such as melanoma, head and neck, liver or kidney cancer. The CDR3 DNA reads as TGTGCTAGCAGCTCCACAGGCACCGGGGAGCTGTTTTTT. Translated, it gives CASSSTGTGELFF. The full variable domain, with the rest looked up from reference TRBV7-7 and TRBJ2-2, is GAGVSQSPRYKVTKRGQDVTLRCDPISSHATLYWYQQALGQGPEFLTYFNYEAQPDKSGLPSDRFSAERPEGSISTLTIQRTEQRDSAMYRCASSSTGTGELFFGEGSRLTVL.